This T cell receptor beta chain was found in a study of blood T cell repertoires in COVID-19. In the source study's methods: Quantification of nucleated cells was approximated via reference gene primer amplification. Assay used: immunoSEQ multiplex PCR; TCRdb lists only in-frame clones, some missing. That table gives V, J and clone size, and the DNA gave D and trimming. The sample has approximately 270,000 clones, roughly 89% seen once. Residents of 20 to 25 US areas, aged about 18 to 89 years, made up the participants. Germline assignment: CDR1 KGHDR and CDR2 SFDVKD. CDR3 length: 13 amino acids. V lost 9 bases, J lost 6 bases, and 5 bases stayed unmatched.

This sequence joins TRBV24-1 and TRBJ2-3; 10 bases match TRBD1. Sequences were obtained from PBMCs or T cells enriched from blood (not recorded which). The receptor comes from a woman aged 55 to 70 who had recovered from COVID-19. DNA of the CDR3: TGTGCCACCGGGGACAGGGGCGGCGATACGCAGTATTTT. It codes for CATGDRGGDTQYF.